The 25 T cell receptor beta chains listed next were all sequenced from one sample in a study of T cell responses to AZD1222 COVID-19 vaccine. Profiled with immunoSEQ multiplex PCR; TCRdb holds only in-frame clones, not every one. Among under 140,000 clones, 94% were seen once, and the ten largest hold around 3%. The sequencing used peripheral blood, collected 28 days after the second AZD1222 dose. Receptor source: an adult who received the AZD1222 COVID-19 vaccine.

The CDR3 DNA reads as TGTGCCAGCAACTATAGGGGAGGGCATCAGCCCCAGCATTTT. This gives the protein CASNYRGGHQPQHF. The chain recombines TRBV2 with TRBJ1-5; D possibly corresponds to TRBD1 (5 bases). The V gene's germline CDR1 is SNHLY and CDR2 FYNNEI. V gave up 7 bases and J gave up 5 bases, with 15 bases separating them. The CDR3 totals 14 residues.

A single count supports this clone. The chain carries TRBV7-8 and TRBJ2-1; 11 nucleotides line up with TRBD1. V lost 5 bases to trimming and J lost 0 bases; unmatched junction nucleotides: 9. Germline CDR1 SGHVS, CDR2 FQNEAQ. The CDR3 length is 18 residues. The CDR3 nucleotides read TGTGCCAGCAGCCTCCCCGGACAGGGGGCGAGCTCCTACAATGAGCAGTTCTTC. Amino acid sequence: CASSLPGQGASSYNEQFF.

This rearrangement joins TRBV12-3 or TRBV12-4 to TRBJ1-6; tentatively, D is TRBD1 (6 bases). This CDR3 has 13 amino acids. Trimming left V 7 bases short and J 9 bases short, with 13 bases between. CDR3 nucleotide sequence: TGTGCCAGCACCCGGGACAAAAGTTCACCCCTCCACTTT. Translated: CASTRDKSSPLHF.

V and J are TRBV5-1 and TRBJ1-2, with a possible D match to TRBD1 (5 bases). Germline-derived CDR1 and CDR2 are SGHRS and YFSETQ. With 0 bases removed from V and 5 bases from J, the gap between germline ends came to 14 bases. The CDR3 is 15 amino acids. The CDR3 DNA reads TGCGCCAGCAGCTTGGAGGCAGGGAGAGGTTATGGCTACACCTTC. Translated, it gives CASSLEAGRGYGYTF.

The chain is built from TRBV3-1 (or the pseudogene TRBV3-2) and TRBJ2-1; 10 bases line up with TRBD2. CDR1 LGHDT and CDR2 YNNKEL come from the germline V gene (reference sequence). Trimming took 5 bases from V and 0 from J; bases not matched to a gene: 10. The length of the CDR3 is 18 residues. The CDR3 sequence is CASSGSGGNLVSYNEQFF. CDR3 in DNA: TGTGCCAGCAGCGGTAGCGGGGGGAATCTGGTCTCCTACAATGAGCAGTTCTTC.

The rearrangement uses TRBV18 and TRBJ2-7, with D possibly TRBD1 on 6 matching bases. The germline V gene encodes CDR1 KGHSH and CDR2 LQKENI. The CDR3 is made up of 14 amino acids. The V and J ends lost 3 bases and 3 bases respectively, with 12 bases between them. This CDR3 is CASSPRDKLYEQYF. DNA of the CDR3: TGTGCCAGCTCACCCCGGGACAAACTCTACGAGCAGTACTTC.

This chain connects TRBV11-2 to TRBJ1-5, with 8 bases matching TRBD1. CDR1 and CDR2 (germline): SGHAT, FQNNGV. With V trimmed by 3 bases and J by 1 base, 8 bases remained unmatched. The CDR3 is 17 residues long. The CDR3 nucleotides read TGTGCCAGCAGCTTGGGACAGGCTGGATCAAGCAATCAGCCCCAGCATTTT. It is translated as CASSLGQAGSSNQPQHF.

The chain uses TRBV10-1 and TRBJ2-4; D is unclear. From germline, CDR1 is WNHNN and CDR2 SYGVQD (reference sequence). The CDR3 covers 13 residues. V was clipped by 5 bases and J by 1 base, with 6 bases between them. The CDR3 DNA reads as TGCGCCAGCAGTCCTGACGCCAAAAACATTCAGTACTTC. Translation gives CASSPDAKNIQYF.

The chain couples TRBV19 to TRBJ2-2; TRBD1 might be the D (6 bases). V was clipped by 1 base and J by 4 bases, with 13 bases between them. The germline gives CDR1 LNHDA, CDR2 SQIVND (reference sequence). This CDR3 spans 16 amino acids. The CDR3 spells CASSIVAGDGTGELFF. Here the CDR3 DNA reads TGTGCCAGTAGTATAGTCGCAGGGGACGGCACCGGGGAGCTGTTTTTT.

V usage is TRBV20-1 and J usage is TRBJ2-3, with D unresolved. CDR3 length: 13 residues. Trimming removed 3 bases at V and 3 bases at J, with 10 bases between. Germline-derived CDR1 and CDR2 are DFQATT and SNEGSKA (reference sequence). The CDR3 DNA sequence: TGCAGTGCTAGTCCCTTGGGGACAGATACGCAGTATTTT. It specifies CSASPLGTDTQYF.

The chain links TRBV6-2 or TRBV6-3 to TRBJ2-3; D perhaps matches TRBD1 (6 bases). Germline lookup yields CDR1 MNHEY and CDR2 SVGEGT. This CDR3 is built from 18 residues. Trimming cost V 0 bases and J 3 bases, with 19 bases left between them. The CDR3 region is CASSYSLPRTEATDTQYF. Written as DNA, the CDR3 is TGTGCCAGCAGTTACTCGTTACCAAGGACAGAGGCTACAGATACGCAGTATTTT.

J is TRBJ2-1 and V is TRBV7-9; D is unclear. Trimming shortened V by 5 bases and J by 4 bases, and 9 bases separated the two germline ends. CDR3 length equals 13 residues. Germline values: CDR1 SEHNR, CDR2 FQNEAQ (reference sequence). This chain's CDR3 is CASSAGVYNEQFF. The CDR3 DNA reads as TGTGCCAGCAGCGCTGGGGTTTACAATGAGCAGTTCTTC.

The chain has TRBV10-1 and TRBJ2-7; D tentatively fits TRBD1 or TRBD2 (5 bases each). CDR3 length equals 16 residues. Germline-derived CDR1 and CDR2 are WNHNN and SYGVQD (reference sequence). Trimming stripped 3 bases from V and 2 bases from J, with 17 bases between. CDR3 sequence (DNA): TGCGCCAGCAGTGACAGTCCCGGGGCCGCCACCTACGAGCAGTACTTC. Protein: CASSDSPGAATYEQYF.

The rearrangement uses TRBV5-4 and TRBJ1-6; 9 nucleotides agree with TRBD1. This CDR3 region has 15 residues. The J segment lost 9 bases and the V segment lost 4 bases, leaving 8 bases of the junction unmatched. Germline CDR1 SGHNT, CDR2 YYREEE (reference sequence). CDR3 bases: TGTGCCAGCAGCGGGGGGGACAGGGCACGTTCACCCCTCCACTTT. Protein sequence: CASSGGDRARSPLHF.

The rearrangement links TRBV6-6 to TRBJ2-2, with D possibly matching TRBD2 (5 bases). V was trimmed by 2 bases and J by 6 bases, leaving 10 bases between them. Germline V gene data show CDR1 as MNHNY and CDR2 as SVGAGI (reference sequence). The CDR3 has 14 residues. The CDR3 region is CASSYGSGPGELFF. The CDR3 nucleotides read TGTGCCAGCAGTTACGGGAGTGGTCCCGGGGAGCTGTTTTTT.

J is TRBJ1-6 and V is TRBV12-3 or TRBV12-4; no firm D call. The CDR3 runs to 13 residues. V was cut by 6 bases and J by 9 bases, with 12 bases left in between. CDR3 sequence (DNA): TGTGCCAGCAGCTCGGAGGGAGTTTCACCCCTCCACTTT. Amino acids: CASSSEGVSPLHF.

This chain connects TRBV6-5 to TRBJ1-5; possible D gene TRBD1, 5 bases. This CDR3 region has 14 residues. Trimming left V 6 bases short and J 3 bases short, with 12 bases between. CDR1 and CDR2 from the germline V gene are MNHEY and SVGAGI. The CDR3 DNA is TGTGCCAGCAGAGATAGGGGTTTCAATCAGCCCCAGCATTTT. It codes for CASRDRGFNQPQHF.

The chain carries TRBV2 and TRBJ2-3; 10 nucleotides line up with TRBD2. CDR3 length equals 14 residues. Germline V lookup: CDR1 SNHLY, CDR2 FYNNEI. V was pared by 8 bases and J by 0 bases, with 2 bases of the junction left unmatched. The CDR3 sequence is CASLAGVSTDTQYF. The CDR3 region has the DNA TGTGCCAGCCTAGCGGGAGTTAGCACAGATACGCAGTATTTT.

With regard to this clone: Other nucleotide sequences in the sample specify the same CDR3. This chain connects TRBV5-1 to TRBJ1-1, with TRBD1 identical over 7 bases. Losses at the gene ends were 3 bases for V and 0 bases for J; bases not matched to a gene: 2. Per germline, CDR1 SGHRS and CDR2 YFSETQ. The CDR3 totals 14 residues. The CDR3 here is CASSSGQLNTEAFF. Written as DNA, the CDR3 is TGCGCCAGCAGCTCGGGACAGCTGAACACTGAAGCTTTCTTT.

V is TRBV21-1 and J is TRBJ1-2; the D call of TRBD1 is as the table states it, not checked on the DNA. TRBV21-1 is tagged as a pseudogene. The CDR3 is made up of 13 amino acids. The CDR3 DNA sequence: TGTGCCAGCTTAGGGGGGACAGGGCTTGGCTACACCTTC. This gives the protein CASLGGTGLGYTF.

This sequence joins TRBV4-1 and TRBJ2-1; perhaps TRBD2 as D (6 bases). Trimming stripped 6 bases from V and 8 bases from J, with 14 bases between. Germline loops: CDR1 MGHRA, CDR2 YSYEKL. There are 13 residues in the CDR3. The CDR3 DNA reads TGCGCCAGCAGTAGGAGGGAGAAGGATGAGCAGTTCTTC. Protein sequence: CASSRREKDEQFF.

V gene TRBV14 combines with J gene TRBJ1-2; possible D gene TRBD1, 6 bases. The V gene's germline CDR1 is SGHDN and CDR2 FVKESK. This CDR3 region has 16 residues. Between the trimmed V and J ends, which lost 4 bases and 4 bases, there was a span of 19 bases. CDR3 nucleotides: TGTGCCAGCAGCCTTCTAGCGGGGGCGCCGAGCTATGGCTACACCTTC. Translation: CASSLLAGAPSYGYTF. Filled out from reference TRBV14 and TRBJ1-2, the complete variable domain reads EAGVTQFPSHSVIEKGQTVTLRCDPISGHDNLYWYRRVMGKEIKFLLHFVKESKQDESGMPNNRFLAERTGGTYSTLKVQPAELEDSGVYFCASSLLAGAPSYGYTFGSGTRLTVV.

This rearrangement joins TRBV5-1 to TRBJ2-3; D is undetermined. The V end lost 0 bases, the J end lost 2 bases, and 10 bases lay between the germline ends. The CDR3 totals 15 residues. Looked up from germline, CDR1 is SGHRS and CDR2 is YFSETQ. The CDR3 sequence: CASSLGQPNTDTQYF. In DNA form, the CDR3 reads TGCGCCAGCAGCTTGGGGCAGCCTAACACAGATACGCAGTATTTT.

The gene calls are TRBV4-1 and TRBJ2-7; D is uncertain. Germline values: CDR1 MGHRA, CDR2 YSYEKL. The CDR3 runs 11 residues. Trimming took off 1 base at V and 2 bases at J, with 0 bases between the two ends. The CDR3 loop is CASSQAYEQYF. DNA of the CDR3: TGCGCCAGCAGCCAAGCCTACGAGCAGTACTTC.

The V call is TRBV29-1, the J call TRBJ1-2; TRBD1 matches 8 bases. Trimming took 3 bases from V and 4 from J; bases not matched to a gene: 7. Germline loops: CDR1 SQVTM, CDR2 ANQGSEA. This CDR3 has 14 amino acids. CDR3 DNA sequence: TGCAGCGTTGAGGGGGCAGGGGGCTCCTATGGCTACACCTTC. The encoded protein is CSVEGAGGSYGYTF.